This T cell receptor (beta chain) stems from a study of OX40 agonist ivuxolimab in advanced cancers. Here immunoSEQ multiplex PCR was the method, and the copy in TCRdb shows in-frame clones only, minus some. The sample has over 35,000 clones, around 84% seen once. CDR1 is MGHDK and CDR2 is SYGVNS in the germline V gene. The germline V and J ends were trimmed by 4 bases and 6 bases, with 7 bases remaining between them. The CDR3 has 11 amino acids. The source was CD4+ or CD8+ T cells sorted from blood, collected in a trial of the OX40 agonist ivuxolimab. The gene calls are TRBV25-1 and TRBJ2-7, with D possibly being TRBD2 (5 bases). The clonotype comes from an adult with an advanced solid tumor such as melanoma, head and neck, liver or kidney cancer. For the CDR3, the DNA is TGTGCCAGCAGTGCAGGAGGCGAGCAGTACTTC. This encodes CASSAGGEQYF.